This T cell receptor (beta chain) stems from a study of T cell responses to AZD1222 COVID-19 vaccine. Generated by immunoSEQ multiplex PCR, the TCRdb table keeps only in-frame clones and is missing some. Of about 67,000 clones in the sample, 80% to 90% were seen once. With 0 bases removed from V and 6 bases from J, the gap between germline ends came to 5 bases. Germline V gene data show CDR1 as SGHNT and CDR2 as YENEEA. The CDR3 contains 13 residues. The input for sequencing was peripheral blood, taken on day 0 of AZD1222 vaccination. The J gene is TRBJ2-2, the V gene TRBV11-3; no reliable D call. The receptor's source is an adult in good health. CDR3 coding DNA: TGTGCCAGCAGCTTAGAGGCGTCCGGGGAGCTGTTTTTT. Its protein product is CASSLEASGELFF.